These 12 T cell receptor beta chains were all obtained from the same sample, sequenced in a study of blood T cell repertoires in COVID-19. Libraries were prepared by immunoSEQ multiplex PCR; TCRdb keeps only in-frame clonotypes and omits some of them. The profile shows fewer than 50,000 clones, roughly 85% of them singletons. The sequenced sample consisted of peripheral blood. These receptors were obtained from a man between 65 and 80 years old with acute or convalescent COVID-19.

The V gene is TRBV30, the J gene TRBJ1-1; a weak D match, TRBD1 (6 bases). The length of the CDR3 is 12 residues. In germline, CDR1 is GTSNPN, CDR2 SVGIG (reference sequence). Trimming removed 3 bases at V and 6 bases at J, with 11 bases between. The CDR3 region is CAWSQGPSEAFF. CDR3 DNA: TGTGCCTGGAGCCAGGGGCCCTCTGAAGCTTTCTTT.

The chain employs TRBV15 and TRBJ1-2; 9 nucleotides align to TRBD1. With V trimmed by 4 bases and J by 5 bases, 5 bases remained unmatched. Germline CDR1 is LNHNV and CDR2 is YYDKDF (reference sequence). This CDR3 is built from 14 residues. In nucleotides, the CDR3 is TGTGCCACCAGCATTCGAGGGACAGGGTATGGCTACACCTTC. It specifies CATSIRGTGYGYTF.

The chain employs TRBV11-2 and TRBJ2-3; 9 bases are a match to TRBD2. CDR1 is SGHAT, CDR2 FQNNGV, per germline. The CDR3 contains 15 residues. The V segment lost 5 bases and the J segment 4 bases; nucleotides outside the gene matches: 7. The CDR3 bases are TGTGCCAGCAGCCGCGGGGGGGCGAGTGCAGATACGCAGTATTTT. This encodes CASSRGGASADTQYF.

The gene calls are TRBV11-2 and TRBJ2-1, with D tentatively TRBD1 (6 bases). CDR1 is SGHAT and CDR2 is FQNNGV in the germline V gene. With 5 bases removed from V and 9 bases from J, the gap between germline ends came to 11 bases. This CDR3 is 12 amino acids long. CDR3 sequence reads: CASSGRGSEQFF. CDR3 nucleotide sequence: TGTGCCAGCAGCGGCAGGGGTAGTGAGCAGTTCTTC.

This clone was recorded a few times. V is TRBV5-4 and J is TRBJ1-2, with a possible D match to TRBD1 (6 bases). Germline loops: CDR1 SGHNT, CDR2 YYREEE (reference sequence). Trimming removed 2 bases from V and 6 bases from J, with 14 bases in between. The CDR3 contains 14 residues. The CDR3 bases are TGTGCCAGCAGCTTACCCCAGGGGCTGGATGGCTACACCTTC. This codes for CASSLPQGLDGYTF.

The chain employs TRBV7-2 and TRBJ2-2; 12 bases line up with TRBD2. This CDR3 comprises 14 residues. Losses at the gene ends were 6 bases for V and 4 bases for J; bases not matched to a gene: 0. Germline CDR1 is SGHTA and CDR2 is FQGNSA. The CDR3 sequence: CASRGLAGTGELFF. In DNA form, the CDR3 reads TGTGCCAGCAGGGGACTAGCGGGCACCGGGGAGCTGTTTTTT.

The chain links TRBV9 to TRBJ1-6, with 8 nucleotides matching TRBD1. Trimming removed 0 bases from V and 8 bases from J; junction bases left unmatched: 7. The CDR3 covers 16 residues. Germline-derived CDR1 and CDR2 are SGDLS and YYNGEE. This CDR3 reads CASSVARGQVHSPLHF. In nucleotides, the CDR3 is TGTGCCAGCAGCGTAGCCAGGGGGCAAGTCCATTCACCCCTCCACTTT.

This chain links TRBV30 with TRBJ2-7; 12 positions agree with TRBD2. J gave up 6 bases and V 3 bases, and 6 bases lay outside the gene matches. Germline assignment: CDR1 GTSNPN and CDR2 SVGIG (reference sequence). The CDR3 loop spans 14 amino acids. CDR3 bases: TGTGCCTGGAGCGGGACTAGCGGGTTTGGCGAGCAGTACTTC. It specifies CAWSGTSGFGEQYF.

There are many counts of this clone. This chain connects TRBV27 to TRBJ2-3; TRBD2 agrees at 12 bases. CDR3 length: 15 residues. Trimming cost V 2 bases and J 4 bases; bases outside gene matches: 1. The germline CDR1 and CDR2 sequences are MNHEY and SMNVEV (reference sequence). The CDR3 sequence is CASSLLAGGADTQYF. Written as DNA, the CDR3 is TGTGCCAGCAGTTTACTAGCGGGGGGGGCAGATACGCAGTATTTT.

The chain is built from TRBV7-2 and TRBJ1-6, with TRBD1 matching over 10 bases. V shed 5 bases, J shed 6 bases, and the junction held 7 bases outside the gene matches. This CDR3 comprises 16 residues. Germline CDR1 SGHTA, CDR2 FQGNSA. The chain's CDR3 is CASSPSGTGANSPLHF. The CDR3 region has the DNA TGTGCCAGCAGCCCGTCCGGGACAGGGGCTAATTCACCCCTCCACTTT.

This clone appeared once. V and J are TRBV2 and TRBJ2-5, with D possibly matching TRBD1 (6 bases). Trimming took off 4 bases at V and 5 bases at J, with 14 bases between the two ends. Germline lookup yields CDR1 SNHLY and CDR2 FYNNEI. The CDR3 has 14 residues. The CDR3 protein is CASSATGWRETQYF. For the CDR3, the DNA is TGTGCCAGCAGTGCCACAGGGTGGAGGGAGACCCAGTACTTC.

The chain employs TRBV2 and TRBJ2-7; 8 nucleotides match TRBD1. Germline V gene sequence: CDR1 SNHLY, CDR2 FYNNEI. Trimming removed 6 bases from V and 0 bases from J; junction bases left unmatched: 4. This CDR3 is built from 14 residues. As DNA, the CDR3 is TGTGCCAGCAGAGGGACAGGCCTCTCCTACGAGCAGTACTTC. Its protein is CASRGTGLSYEQYF.